This T cell receptor beta chain was sequenced for a study of T-cell memory formation after mild COVID-19. Study information: Largely donor-specific sequence clusters came from two donors. Study outcomes and limitations: That cross-reactive memory joined was suggested by some responding clones appearing in pre-infection memory. Mostly located in CM and EM were contracting CD4+ clones, with contracting CD8+ clones located in EMRA.

The table lists this clonotype with a few counts. As yet, its antigen is unknown. This CDR3 is 13 amino acids long. V lost 3 bases and J 4 bases, leaving 10 bases between the germline ends. From germline, CDR1 is DFQATT and CDR2 SNEGSKA (reference sequence). The authors produced TCR alpha and TCR beta cDNA libraries with sample barcodes and UMIs by 5'RACE using constant-segment primers. TCRdb independently ran MiXCR on the 5' RACE reads; one entry per CDR3 protein. The table records about half a million distinct CDR3 sequences, roughly 18% of them present only once. V and J are TRBV20-1 and TRBJ1-5; D is unresolved. What was sequenced was PBMCs or a T cell subset sorted from them (not recorded which). This TCR was sampled from an adult woman who had mild COVID-19 (a few samples of this study predate the infection). Cell type and time point are not known. The CDR3 bases are TGCAGTGCTAGGGAGGTAGTGAATCAGCCCCAGCATTTT. It codes for CSAREVVNQPQHF.